The clone carrying this TCR beta chain was found many times. What it binds is unknown. Preparing the TCRbeta library involved the use of unique molecular identifiers. TCRdb re-called the PCR reads with MiXCR, one entry per CDR3 protein. The sample lists 15,000 to 20,000 distinct CDR3 sequences; roughly 8.2% were seen once. The data stem from a study of T-cell reconstitution after alpha-beta-depleted transplantation in children. The study's findings and limits: After transplant, at about two months, alpha-beta T cells were reportedly derived from several hundred expanded graft clones. A year post-transplant, T-cell counts and diversity derived mostly from newly produced T cells. Surviving recipient T cells and thymic progenitors accounted for the high day-60 TCRbeta diversity observed in some patients.

Germline V gives CDR1 SGHAT, CDR2 FQNNGV. V lost 4 bases and J lost 0; bases outside the gene matches: 12. The length of the CDR3 is 19 residues. This sequence joins TRBV11-2 and TRBJ2-1; 10 bases agree with TRBD2. The sequence came from a boy under three years old who had a stem cell transplant for Wiskott-Aldrich syndrome, so the T cells may come from the graft donor. This specimen consisted of PBMCs, mostly from graft donor cells, obtained 60 days after TCRalphabeta/CD19-depleted stem cell transplant. The chain's CDR3 is CASSSLPPLAGSSYNEQFF. CDR3 coding DNA: TGTGCCAGCAGCTCCCTTCCGCCACTAGCGGGGAGCTCCTACAATGAGCAGTTCTTC. Supplemented by reference TRBV11-2 and TRBJ2-1, the full variable domain reads EAGVAQSPRYKIIEKRQSVAFWCNPISGHATLYWYQQILGQGPKLLIQFQNNGVVDDSQLPKDRFSAERLKGVDSTLKIQPAKLEDSAVYLCASSSLPPLAGSSYNEQFFGPGTRLTVL.